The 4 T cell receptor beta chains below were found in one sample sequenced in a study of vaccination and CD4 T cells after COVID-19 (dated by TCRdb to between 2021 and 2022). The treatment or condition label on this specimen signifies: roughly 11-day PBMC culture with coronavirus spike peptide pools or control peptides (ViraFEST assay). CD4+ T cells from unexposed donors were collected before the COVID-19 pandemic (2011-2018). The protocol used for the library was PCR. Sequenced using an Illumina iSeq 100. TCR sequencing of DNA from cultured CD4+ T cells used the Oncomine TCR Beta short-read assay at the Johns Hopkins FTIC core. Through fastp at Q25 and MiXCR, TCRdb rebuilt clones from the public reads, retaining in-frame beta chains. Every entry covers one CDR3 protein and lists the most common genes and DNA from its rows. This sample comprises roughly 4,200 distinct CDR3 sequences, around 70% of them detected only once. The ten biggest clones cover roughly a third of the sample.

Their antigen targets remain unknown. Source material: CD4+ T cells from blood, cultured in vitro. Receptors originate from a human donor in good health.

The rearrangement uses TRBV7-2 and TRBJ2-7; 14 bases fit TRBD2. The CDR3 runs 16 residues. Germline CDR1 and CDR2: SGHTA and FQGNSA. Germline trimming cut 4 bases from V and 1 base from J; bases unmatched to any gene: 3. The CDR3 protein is CASSSRLAGGSYEQYF. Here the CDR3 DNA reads TGTGCCAGCAGCTCCCGACTAGCGGGAGGGTCCTACGAGCAGTACTTC.

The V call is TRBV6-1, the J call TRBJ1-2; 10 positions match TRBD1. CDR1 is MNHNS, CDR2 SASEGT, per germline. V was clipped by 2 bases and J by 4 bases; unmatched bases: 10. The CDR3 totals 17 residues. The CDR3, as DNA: TGTGCCAGCAGTGAAAGTCGGGGGACAGGGGTGTTCTATGGCTACACCTTC. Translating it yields CASSESRGTGVFYGYTF.

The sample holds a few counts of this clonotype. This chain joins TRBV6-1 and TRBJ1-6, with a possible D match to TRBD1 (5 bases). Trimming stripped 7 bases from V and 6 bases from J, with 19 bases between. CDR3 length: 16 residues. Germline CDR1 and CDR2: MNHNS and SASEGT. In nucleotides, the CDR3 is TGTGCCAGCACCAACCCAATAGGACATCTTAATTCACCCCTCCACTTT. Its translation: CASTNPIGHLNSPLHF.

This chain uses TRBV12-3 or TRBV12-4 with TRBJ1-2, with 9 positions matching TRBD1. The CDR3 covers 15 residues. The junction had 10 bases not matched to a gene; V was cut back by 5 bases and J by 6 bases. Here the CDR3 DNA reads TGTGCCAGCAGTCGAAGACCGGGACAGGGAGATGGCTACACCTTC. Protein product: CASSRRPGQGDGYTF.